These 26 T cell receptor beta chains were sequenced from one sample in a study of T cells in Graves' hyperthyroidism and ophthalmopathy (dated by TCRdb to between 2017 and 2020). The library was produced with multiplex PCR. The instrument given in TCRdb is Illumina HiSeq 2000. Amplification of TCR beta CDR3 regions was carried out from RNA transcripts. For the first round of RT-PCR on the TCR CDR3, the HTBI primer set was used together with the Qiagen OneStep RT-PCR kit. Clones were called with MiXCR by TCRdb after fastp trimmed the public reads at Q25, and only in-frame beta chains were retained. Entries that share a CDR3 protein sequence are merged under the most common genes and DNA. Across this sample there are under 450,000 distinct CDR3 sequences, with less than 15% seen only once. The ten largest account for more than 20% of the sample. Sequencing was done on a sample of blood. These receptors were obtained from a man aged 25 to 40 with Graves' hyperthyroidism that later progressed to Graves' ophthalmopathy.

This clonotype has a count of ten or more. The V and J genes are TRBV20-1 and TRBJ2-5; 8 bases fit TRBD1. The CDR3 has 14 residues. Germline lookup yields CDR1 DFQATT and CDR2 SNEGSKA (reference sequence). Losses at the gene ends were 6 bases for V and 4 bases for J; bases not matched to a gene: 10. CDR3 in DNA: TGCAGTGCCACTCAGGGGGCTGCTGGAGAGACCCAGTACTTC. Translated: CSATQGAAGETQYF.

Many counts were recorded for this clonotype. The rearrangement uses TRBV5-1 and TRBJ2-7; 14 nucleotides line up with TRBD2. J lost 7 bases, V lost 4 bases, and 10 bases had no gene match. The CDR3 is 16 amino acids. Germline V CDR1 and CDR2: SGHRS, YFSETQ. This CDR3 reads CASSQGLAGGSVEQYF. The DNA of the CDR3 is TGCGCCAGCAGCCAAGGACTAGCGGGGGGTTCGGTAGAGCAGTACTTC.

This clonotype occurred many times. V is TRBV24-1 and J is TRBJ1-2; 10 nucleotides agree with TRBD1. The CDR3 has 16 amino acids. Germline CDR1 is KGHDR and CDR2 is SFDVKD. The trim removed 3 bases at V and 9 bases at J, leaving 12 bases unmatched. In nucleotides, the CDR3 is TGTGCCACCAGTGATCCCCGGACAGGGGGACTTCTAAGCTACACCTTC. Translated, it gives CATSDPRTGGLLSYTF.

Ten or more counts support this clonotype. The rearrangement joins TRBV9 to TRBJ2-7; 7 bases are shared with TRBD2. Germline trimming cut 0 bases from V and 5 bases from J; bases unmatched to any gene: 5. This CDR3 is 14 amino acids long. The germline V gene has CDR1 SGDLS and CDR2 YYNGEE. CDR3 region: CASSVVASGNEQYF. CDR3 in DNA: TGTGCCAGCAGCGTAGTCGCTAGCGGAAACGAGCAGTACTTC.

This clonotype was found a few times. This chain links TRBV4-1 with TRBJ1-1, with no clear D. The CDR3 has 15 residues. The V end was cut by 2 bases, the J end by 8 bases, with 18 bases between. The V gene's germline CDR1 is MGHRA and CDR2 YSYEKL. This chain's CDR3 is CASSQPLWGAQEAFF. The DNA for the CDR3 is TGCGCCAGCAGCCAACCCCTGTGGGGAGCACAAGAAGCTTTCTTT.

This clonotype was found many times. This sequence joins TRBV6-1 and TRBJ1-5; the D is unclear. Trimming shortened V by 5 bases and J by 4 bases, and 9 bases separated the two germline ends. The CDR3 totals 13 residues. Germline CDR1 is MNHNS and CDR2 is SASEGT. CDR3 nucleotides: TGTGCCAGCAGTTATGGGCAGAATCAGCCCCAGCATTTT. It encodes CASSYGQNQPQHF.

This clonotype has ten or more counts. The chain uses TRBV9 and TRBJ2-3; D perhaps matches TRBD2 (6 bases). The germline gives CDR1 SGDLS, CDR2 YYNGEE. Trimming removed 0 bases from V and 3 bases from J, with 8 bases in between. The CDR3 runs to 14 residues. CDR3 coding DNA: TGTGCCAGCAGCGTAGTGGGGGGTACAGATACGCAGTATTTT. Translation gives CASSVVGGTDTQYF.

The rearrangement joins TRBV25-1 to TRBJ1-6, with 9 bases that match TRBD1. The ends lost 6 bases at V and 9 bases at J; junction bases unmatched: 6. This CDR3 has 14 amino acids. Germline CDR1 and CDR2: MGHDK and SYGVNS. The CDR3 spells CASRGGTGTSPLHF. CDR3 coding DNA: TGTGCCAGCAGAGGGGGGACAGGGACTTCACCCCTCCACTTT.

This clonotype has more than one count but fewer than ten. This chain links TRBV3-1 with TRBJ2-2, with D perhaps assigned TRBD1 or TRBD2 (6 bases each). Germline-derived CDR1 and CDR2 are LGHDT and YNNKEL (reference sequence). CDR3 length equals 15 residues. V was clipped by 5 bases and J by 2 bases, with 12 bases between them. This CDR3 reads CASSRDGGNTGELFF. For the CDR3, the DNA is TGTGCCAGCAGCAGGGACGGGGGCAACACCGGGGAGCTGTTTTTT.

The rearrangement uses TRBV5-1 and TRBJ2-2; 7 bases fit TRBD2. Germline CDR1 and CDR2: SGHRS and YFSETQ. With 3 bases clipped from V and 6 bases from J, the junction kept 8 bases outside the gene matches. This CDR3 is 15 amino acids long. This CDR3 reads CASSWSPGRSGELFF. The CDR3 DNA reads TGCGCCAGCAGCTGGAGCCCCGGGAGGTCCGGGGAGCTGTTTTTT. Full variable domain (remainder filled in from reference TRBV5-1 and TRBJ2-2): KAGVTQTPRYLIKTRGQQVTLSCSPISGHRSVSWYQQTPGQGLQFLFEYFSETQRNKGNFPGRFSGRQFSNSRSEMNVSTLELGDSALYLCASSWSPGRSGELFFGEGSRLTVL.

The rearrangement joins TRBV6-4 to TRBJ1-2, with a tentative D call TRBD1 (6 bases). Trimming took 6 bases from V and 2 from J, leaving 16 bases between them. Germline V gives CDR1 MRHNA, CDR2 SNTAGT. This CDR3 spans 15 amino acids. The CDR3 DNA follows: TGTGCCAGCAGACATGGGGGGCCGAAGAACTATGGCTACACCTTC. Translation gives CASRHGGPKNYGYTF.

This clonotype was picked up a small number of times. This sequence joins TRBV5-6 and TRBJ2-1; 11 positions agree with TRBD2. J gave up 10 bases and V 1 base, and 10 bases lay outside the gene matches. In germline, CDR1 is SGHDT, CDR2 YYEEEE. CDR3 size: 16 residues. This chain's CDR3 is CASSLLSSGGAKEQFF. The CDR3 nucleotides read TGTGCCAGCAGCTTGCTCAGTAGCGGGGGGGCTAAGGAGCAGTTCTTC.

This clonotype appeared a few times. The J gene is TRBJ2-4, the V gene TRBV12-3 or TRBV12-4, with no clear D. Deletions cut 1 base from V and 14 bases from J, with 9 bases between. The CDR3 length is 11 residues. DNA of the CDR3: TGTGCCAGCAGTTTAGGGGCGGAAAAGTACTTC. It encodes CASSLGAEKYF.

This clonotype was seen many times. V usage is TRBV28 and J usage is TRBJ2-2; 7 positions match TRBD1. The CDR3 is 13 residues long. With V trimmed by 6 bases and J by 3 bases, 1 base remained unmatched. Germline V CDR1 and CDR2: MDHEN, SYDVKM. CDR3 region: CASRQGYTGELFF. CDR3 bases: TGTGCCAGCAGACAGGGGTACACCGGGGAGCTGTTTTTT.

This clonotype was detected many times. The CDR3 bases are TGTGCCAGCAGTACAACCTCGGACGGAAGGCTAGCCAAAAACATTCAGTACTTC. This gives the protein CASSTTSDGRLAKNIQYF. The gene calls are TRBV6-1 and TRBJ2-4; no clear D gene. CDR3 size: 18 residues. The germline gives CDR1 MNHNS, CDR2 SASEGT. V lost 5 bases to trimming and J lost 0 bases, with 20 bases between them.

This clonotype showed up many times. The V gene is TRBV18, the J gene TRBJ2-5, with D perhaps given as TRBD1 or TRBD2 (5 bases each). The CDR3 totals 14 residues. Trimming left V 2 bases short and J 4 bases short, with 11 bases between. In germline, CDR1 is KGHSH, CDR2 LQKENI. The CDR3 nucleotides read TGTGCCAGCTCACCAAGCAGGGAGACAGAGACCCAGTACTTC. This encodes CASSPSRETETQYF.

Ten or more counts support this clonotype. The chain carries TRBV5-1 and TRBJ1-5, with D tentatively TRBD1 (5 bases). V lost 3 bases, J lost 5 bases, and 15 bases lay in between. The germline gives CDR1 SGHRS, CDR2 YFSETQ. This CDR3 is 15 amino acids long. The CDR3 sequence: CASSSGLDRDQPQHF. The CDR3 DNA reads TGCGCCAGCAGCTCTGGCCTCGACAGAGATCAGCCCCAGCATTTT. Complete variable domain (other parts from reference TRBV5-1 and TRBJ1-5): KAGVTQTPRYLIKTRGQQVTLSCSPISGHRSVSWYQQTPGQGLQFLFEYFSETQRNKGNFPGRFSGRQFSNSRSEMNVSTLELGDSALYLCASSSGLDRDQPQHFGDGTRLSIL.

Only a few counts were recorded for this clonotype. The V and J genes are TRBV14 and TRBJ2-7, with D tentatively TRBD2 (7 bases). CDR3 length: 16 residues. From germline, CDR1 is SGHDN and CDR2 FVKESK. Trimming took 6 bases from V and 6 from J, leaving 24 bases between them. CDR3 coding DNA: TGTGCCAGCAGGGGGGGGGCGGGGCAGCTCTTCGGCGAGCAGTACTTC. This codes for CASRGGAGQLFGEQYF.

This clonotype was detected a few times. V is TRBV7-2 and J is TRBJ2-2; possible D gene TRBD1, 6 bases. CDR3 length: 15 residues. V was clipped by 2 bases and J by 7 bases, with 14 bases between them. Germline values: CDR1 SGHTA, CDR2 FQGNSA. CDR3 residues: CASSLLGRGVGELFF. The CDR3 DNA sequence: TGTGCCAGCAGCTTACTGGGCAGGGGAGTCGGGGAGCTGTTTTTT.

This clonotype occurred a few times. The chain carries TRBV5-1 and TRBJ2-2; D is unclear. Trimming cost V 4 bases and J 8 bases, with 24 bases left between them. Germline lookup yields CDR1 SGHRS and CDR2 YFSETQ. The CDR3 runs to 17 residues. The CDR3 region has the DNA TGCGCCAGCAGCCTGTCTTTGCGGCGATTGATAGAGGGGGAGCTGTTTTTT. This gives the protein CASSLSLRRLIEGELFF.

This clonotype has at least ten counts. The chain joins TRBV9 to TRBJ1-2; D not certain. There are 14 residues in the CDR3. Germline assignment: CDR1 SGDLS and CDR2 YYNGEE. Trimming stripped 0 bases from V and 2 bases from J, with 8 bases between. In nucleotides, the CDR3 is TGTGCCAGCAGCGTAGTCGCGGAAAACTATGGCTACACCTTC. Translation: CASSVVAENYGYTF.

The J gene is TRBJ2-7, the V gene TRBV29-1, with D possibly TRBD2 on 5 matching bases. The CDR3 runs to 12 residues. Germline CDR1 SQVTM, CDR2 ANQGSEA. V dropped 8 bases and J dropped 7 bases, with 18 bases sitting between them. CDR3 coding DNA: TGCAGCATCATTCGAGGACTTCAGGAGCAGTACTTC. Translation: CSIIRGLQEQYF.

This clonotype came up many times. The chain recombines TRBV5-1 with TRBJ1-1; D gene ambiguous. Germline-derived CDR1 and CDR2 are SGHRS and YFSETQ. Trimming pared 5 bases from V and 1 base from J, leaving 9 bases between. The CDR3 sequence is 13 residues long. The CDR3 DNA follows: TGCGCCAGCAGTTCGAGCGCGAACACTGAAGCTTTCTTT. It encodes CASSSSANTEAFF.

This clonotype came up a few times. This rearrangement joins TRBV5-6 to TRBJ1-4; TRBD1 might be the D (6 bases). The germline V and J ends were trimmed by 4 bases and 2 bases, with 15 bases remaining between them. Germline V gene data show CDR1 as SGHDT and CDR2 as YYEEEE. This CDR3 comprises 16 residues. The CDR3 nucleotides read TGTGCCAGCAGCCCCGGCGGGGGGGCGACTAATGAAAAACTGTTTTTT. Translating it yields CASSPGGGATNEKLFF.

This chain connects TRBV12-3 or TRBV12-4 to TRBJ1-2, with 10 bases fitting TRBD1. The J segment lost 7 bases and the V segment lost 5 bases, leaving 10 bases of the junction unmatched. CDR3 length: 15 amino acids. The CDR3 reads CASSPRRQGASGYTF. CDR3 coding DNA: TGTGCCAGCAGTCCGCGGAGACAGGGGGCGAGTGGCTACACCTTC.

The sample holds a few counts of this clonotype. V and J are TRBV5-6 and TRBJ1-1; D uncertain. The CDR3 consists of 12 residues. Germline assignment: CDR1 SGHDT and CDR2 YYEEEE. The V gene lost 0 bases and the J gene lost 8 bases, with 8 bases spanning the gap. In nucleotides, the CDR3 is TGTGCCAGCAGCTTGGCCGGCCTAGAAGCTTTCTTT. It codes for CASSLAGLEAFF.